A single sample is the source of the 13 T cell receptor beta chains below, sequenced in a study of blood T cell repertoires in COVID-19. The method was immunoSEQ multiplex PCR; TCRdb's version includes in-frame clones alone and lacks a portion of them. Here the sample spans 180,000 or so clones, about 87% being singletons. The specimen was peripheral blood. All receptors come from a man aged 18 to 30 with active or convalescent COVID-19.

The V gene is TRBV29-1, the J gene TRBJ2-5; 7 bases fit TRBD1. V lost 3 bases, J lost 4 bases, and 5 bases stayed unmatched. CDR3 length: 13 amino acids. Germline values: CDR1 SQVTM, CDR2 ANQGSEA. CDR3 protein: CSVDPPGGETQYF. In DNA form, the CDR3 reads TGCAGCGTTGACCCCCCAGGGGGAGAGACCCAGTACTTC. Combining the CDR3 with reference TRBV29-1 and TRBJ2-5 gives the whole variable domain SAVISQKPSRDICQRGTSLTIQCQVDSQVTMMFWYRQQPGQSLTLIATANQGSEATYESGFVIDKFPISRPNLTFSTLTVSNMSPEDSSIYLCSVDPPGGETQYFGPGTRLLVL.

This clone was observed a handful of times. CDR3 loop: CASSSEAGEGGYTF. The DNA for the CDR3 is TGTGCCAGCAGTTCAGAAGCGGGAGAGGGTGGCTACACCTTC. This chain joins TRBV28 and TRBJ1-2; no firm D call. CDR3 length: 14 amino acids. The V end was cut by 4 bases, the J end by 7 bases, with 16 bases between. The V gene's germline CDR1 is MDHEN and CDR2 SYDVKM.

This chain joins TRBV19 and TRBJ2-4, with TRBD1 as a possible D gene (5 bases). This CDR3 comprises 16 residues. Trimming took 3 bases from V and 0 from J, leaving 12 bases between them. The germline V gene encodes CDR1 LNHDA and CDR2 SQIVND (reference sequence). DNA of the CDR3: TGTGCCAGTAGTATGTTTACAGGAGTAGCCAAAAACATTCAGTACTTC. Translated: CASSMFTGVAKNIQYF.

The J gene is TRBJ1-1, the V gene TRBV3-1 (or the pseudogene TRBV3-2), with 7 bases that match TRBD1. Germline lookup yields CDR1 LGHDT and CDR2 YNNKEL (reference sequence). V lost 4 bases, J lost 7 bases, and 9 bases stayed unmatched. This CDR3 is 14 amino acids long. CDR3 residues: CASSPLSGGGEAFF. In DNA form, the CDR3 reads TGTGCCAGCAGCCCATTGTCAGGGGGTGGTGAAGCTTTCTTT.

V gene TRBV7-2 combines with J gene TRBJ2-2; 7 bases are shared with TRBD1. CDR1 SGHTA and CDR2 FQGNSA come from the germline V gene. This CDR3 spans 16 amino acids. The J segment lost 1 base and the V segment lost 3 bases, leaving 5 bases of the junction unmatched. CDR3 nucleotides: TGTGCCAGCAGCTTTAAGGGACAGCGGAACACCGGGGAGCTGTTTTTT. Amino acids: CASSFKGQRNTGELFF.

The chain carries TRBV6-6 and TRBJ1-6; D possibly corresponds to TRBD1 (5 bases). CDR3 size: 13 residues. Trimming left V 8 bases short and J 13 bases short, with 18 bases between. Germline V gene data show CDR1 as MNHNY and CDR2 as SVGAGI (reference sequence). DNA for the CDR3: TGTGCCAGCTTAGGACACGGGTTAGGCCCCCTCCACTTT. Translating gives CASLGHGLGPLHF.

The genes are TRBV28 and TRBJ1-1; TRBD1 might be the D (5 bases). Germline CDR1 is MDHEN and CDR2 is SYDVKM. This CDR3 contains 14 residues. Deletions cut 3 bases from V and 6 bases from J, with 14 bases between. CDR3 nucleotides: TGTGCCAGCAGTTTTGGGGCTAGCGGCGCTGAAGCTTTCTTT. Its translation is CASSFGASGAEAFF.

V and J are TRBV6-1 and TRBJ1-2; D unclear. The CDR3 is 12 residues long. Per the germline V gene, CDR1 is MNHNS and CDR2 is SASEGT. V dropped 5 bases and J dropped 8 bases, with 12 bases sitting between them. CDR3 nucleotides: TGTGCCAGCAGTTCTGTGGACTGGGGCTACACCTTC. Residues: CASSSVDWGYTF.

This chain joins TRBV19 and TRBJ2-1; the match to TRBD2 covers 10 bases. This CDR3 is 15 amino acids long. The germline gives CDR1 LNHDA, CDR2 SQIVND (reference sequence). V gave up 4 bases and J gave up 5 bases; unmatched junction bases: 5. The CDR3 DNA sequence: TGTGCCAGTAGTACCCTAGCGGGAGACCACAATGAGCAGTTCTTC. This gives the protein CASSTLAGDHNEQFF.

This rearrangement joins TRBV5-1 to TRBJ1-2, with a tentative D call TRBD1 (6 bases). This CDR3 comprises 15 residues. The V gene lost 2 bases and the J gene lost 4 bases, with 15 bases spanning the gap. Germline CDR1 is SGHRS and CDR2 is YFSETQ. As DNA, the CDR3 is TGCGCCAGCAGCTTCGGGACAATGGACGGCTATGGCTACACCTTC. Protein sequence: CASSFGTMDGYGYTF. Full variable domain (outside the CDR3, taken from reference TRBV5-1 and TRBJ1-2): KAGVTQTPRYLIKTRGQQVTLSCSPISGHRSVSWYQQTPGQGLQFLFEYFSETQRNKGNFPGRFSGRQFSNSRSEMNVSTLELGDSALYLCASSFGTMDGYGYTFGSGTRLTVV.

V is TRBV4-1 and J is TRBJ1-2, with D possibly being TRBD1 (6 bases). The CDR3 loop spans 15 amino acids. The germline V gene has CDR1 MGHRA and CDR2 YSYEKL. Trimming removed 4 bases at V and 8 bases at J, with 20 bases between. This CDR3 reads CASSPKGSGTNGYTF. CDR3 in DNA: TGCGCCAGCAGCCCGAAGGGTTCCGGGACAAACGGCTACACCTTC.

The chain combines TRBV30 with TRBJ2-7; the D gene is possibly TRBD2 (5 bases). CDR1 GTSNPN and CDR2 SVGIG come from the germline V gene (reference sequence). This CDR3 region has 14 residues. The germline V and J ends were trimmed by 0 bases and 2 bases, with 11 bases remaining between them. CDR3 residues: CAWSVRRAAYEQYF. The CDR3 bases are TGTGCCTGGAGTGTACGGCGGGCCGCCTACGAGCAGTACTTC. The full variable domain, completed using reference TRBV30 and TRBJ2-7, is SQTIHQWPATLVQPVGSPLSLECTVEGTSNPNLYWYRQAAGRGLQLLFYSVGIGQISSEVPQNLSASRPQDRQFILSSKKLLLSDSGFYLCAWSVRRAAYEQYFGPGTRLTVT.

V usage is TRBV6-5 and J usage is TRBJ2-7; TRBD1 is a possible D gene (6 bases). V lost 2 bases and J lost 5, with 13 bases in between. CDR1 is MNHEY, CDR2 SVGAGI, per germline. This CDR3 region has 14 residues. The CDR3 region has the DNA TGTGCCAGCAGTTACAGTGCACAGGGAAACGAGCAGTACGTC. Its translation is CASSYSAQGNEQYV.